One TCR beta chain is described in this entry. Other DNA sequences of this sample code for an identical CDR3. This CDR3 contains 13 residues. From germline, CDR1 is SGHVS and CDR2 FQNEAQ. V was pared by 2 bases and J by 4 bases, with 8 bases between. All donors were healthy HIV-negative adults lacking recent acute infections or vaccinations. Profiled with immunoSEQ multiplex PCR; TCRdb holds only in-frame clones, not every one. The sample lists about 2.3 million clones; just over 90% were seen once. The record originates from a study of shared clonotypes between healthy human individuals. V gene TRBV7-8 combines with J gene TRBJ1-1, with unresolved D. Sequenced: naive CD4+ T cells from PBMCs. Subset given: CD45RA+ positively selected. The receptor's source is a man younger than 30 in good health. Some clones in this sample may be carry-over from other donors' samples. The CDR3 region is CASSLRVGTEAFF. The CDR3 DNA reads as TGTGCCAGCAGCTTACGGGTGGGCACTGAAGCTTTCTTT.